This T cell receptor beta chain was found in a study of T cell responses to AZD1222 COVID-19 vaccine. Germline CDR1 and CDR2: LGHNA and YNFKEQ. Trimming removed 0 bases at V and 1 base at J, with 13 bases between. CDR3 length equals 16 residues. Some clones are missing from TCRdb's copy, which holds only in-frame ones; the method was immunoSEQ multiplex PCR. There are over 100,000 clones in the sample; roughly nine tenths occur only once, and around 7% lies in the top ten. The chain links TRBV4-2 to TRBJ2-7; tentative D call: TRBD2 (5 bases). Sequenced here: peripheral blood, sampled on day 0 of AZD1222 vaccination. This receptor was identified in an adult in good health. CDR3 nucleotide sequence: TGTGCCAGCAGCCAAGACGGAGGACTTTCTTCCTACGAGCAGTACTTC. As protein: CASSQDGGLSSYEQYF.